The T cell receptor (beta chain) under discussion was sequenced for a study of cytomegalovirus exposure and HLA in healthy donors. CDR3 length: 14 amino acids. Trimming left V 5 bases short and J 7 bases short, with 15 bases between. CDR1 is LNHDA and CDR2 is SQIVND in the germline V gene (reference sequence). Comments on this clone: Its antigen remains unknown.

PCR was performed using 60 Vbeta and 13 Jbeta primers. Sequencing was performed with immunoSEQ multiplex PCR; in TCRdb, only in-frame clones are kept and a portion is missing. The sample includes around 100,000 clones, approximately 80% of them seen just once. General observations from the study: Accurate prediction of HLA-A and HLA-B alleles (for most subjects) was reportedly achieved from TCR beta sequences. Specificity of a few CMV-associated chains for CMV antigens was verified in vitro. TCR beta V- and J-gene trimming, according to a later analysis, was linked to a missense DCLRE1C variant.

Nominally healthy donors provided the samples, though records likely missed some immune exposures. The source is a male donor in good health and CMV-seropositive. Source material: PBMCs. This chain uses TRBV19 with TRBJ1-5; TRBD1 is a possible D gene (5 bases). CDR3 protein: CASSASGANQPQHF. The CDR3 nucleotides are TGTGCCAGTAGTGCCTCTGGGGCGAACCAGCCCCAGCATTTT.